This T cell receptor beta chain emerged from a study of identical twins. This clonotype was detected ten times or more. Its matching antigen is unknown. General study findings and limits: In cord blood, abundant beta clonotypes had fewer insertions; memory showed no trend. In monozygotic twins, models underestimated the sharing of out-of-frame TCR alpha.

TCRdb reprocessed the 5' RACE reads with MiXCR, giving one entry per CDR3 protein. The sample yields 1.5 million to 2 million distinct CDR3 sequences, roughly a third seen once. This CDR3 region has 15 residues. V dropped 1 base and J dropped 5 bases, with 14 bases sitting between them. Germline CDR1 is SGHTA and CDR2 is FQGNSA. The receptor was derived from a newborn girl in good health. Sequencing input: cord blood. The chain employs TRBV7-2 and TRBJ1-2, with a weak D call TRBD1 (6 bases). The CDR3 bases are TGTGCCAGCAGCTTAGAACAGGGAGTAGGATATGGCTACACCTTC. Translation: CASSLEQGVGYGYTF.